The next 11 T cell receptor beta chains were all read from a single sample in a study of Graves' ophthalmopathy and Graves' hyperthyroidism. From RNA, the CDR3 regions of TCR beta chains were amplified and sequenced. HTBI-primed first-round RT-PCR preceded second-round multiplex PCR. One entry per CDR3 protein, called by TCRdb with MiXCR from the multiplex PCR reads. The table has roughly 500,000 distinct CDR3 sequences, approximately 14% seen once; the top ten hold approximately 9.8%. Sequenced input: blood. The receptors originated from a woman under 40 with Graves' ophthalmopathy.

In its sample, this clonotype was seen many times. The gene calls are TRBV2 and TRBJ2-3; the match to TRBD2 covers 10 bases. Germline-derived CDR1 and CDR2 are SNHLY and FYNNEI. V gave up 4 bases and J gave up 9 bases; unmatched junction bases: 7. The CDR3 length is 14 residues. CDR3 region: CASSVGTSDETQYF. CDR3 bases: TGTGCCAGCAGTGTGGGGACTAGCGACGAGACGCAGTATTTT.

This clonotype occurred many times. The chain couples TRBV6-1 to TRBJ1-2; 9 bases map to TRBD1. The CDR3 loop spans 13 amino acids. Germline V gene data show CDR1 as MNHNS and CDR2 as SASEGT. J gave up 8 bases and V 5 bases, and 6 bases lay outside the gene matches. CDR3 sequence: CASSRQGDWGYTF. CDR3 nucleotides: TGTGCCAGCAGTAGACAGGGGGATTGGGGCTACACCTTC.

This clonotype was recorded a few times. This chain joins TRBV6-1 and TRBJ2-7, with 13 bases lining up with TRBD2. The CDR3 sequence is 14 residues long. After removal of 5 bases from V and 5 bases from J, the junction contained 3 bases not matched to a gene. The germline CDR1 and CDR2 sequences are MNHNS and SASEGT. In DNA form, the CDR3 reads TGTGCCAGCAGTCTCGGGACTAGCGGGAACGAGCAGTACTTC. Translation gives CASSLGTSGNEQYF.

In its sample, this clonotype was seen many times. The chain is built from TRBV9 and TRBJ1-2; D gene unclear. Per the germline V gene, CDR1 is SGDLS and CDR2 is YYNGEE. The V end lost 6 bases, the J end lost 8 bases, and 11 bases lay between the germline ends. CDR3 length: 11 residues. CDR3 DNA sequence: TGTGCCAGCACCAGCCCCGGGGGCTACACCTTC. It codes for CASTSPGGYTF. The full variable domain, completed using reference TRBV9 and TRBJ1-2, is DSGVTQTPKHLITATGQRVTLRCSPRSGDLSVYWYQQSLDQGLQFLIQYYNGEERAKGNILERFSAQQFPDLHSELNLSSLELGDSALYFCASTSPGGYTFGSGTRLTVV.

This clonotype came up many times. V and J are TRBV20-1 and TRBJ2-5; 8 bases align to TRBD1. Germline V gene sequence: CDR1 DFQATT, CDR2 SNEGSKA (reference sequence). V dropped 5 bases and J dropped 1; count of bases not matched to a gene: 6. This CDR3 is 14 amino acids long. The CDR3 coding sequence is TGCAGTGCTGGGACAGGCATCCTCCAAGAGACCCAGTACTTC. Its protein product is CSAGTGILQETQYF.

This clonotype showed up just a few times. CDR3: CASSYSAGGRDTGELFF. The CDR3, as DNA: TGTGCCAGCAGTTACTCAGCGGGAGGGCGTGACACCGGGGAGCTGTTTTTT. V and J are TRBV6-2 or TRBV6-3 and TRBJ2-2; 10 bases agree with TRBD2. With V trimmed by 0 bases and J by 3 bases, 4 bases remained unmatched. The CDR3 runs to 17 residues. Per germline, CDR1 MNHEY and CDR2 SVGEGT.

CDR3: CASSLTSGGPYEQYF. The CDR3 coding sequence is TGTGCCAGCAGCCTAACTAGCGGGGGTCCCTACGAGCAGTACTTC. The chain joins TRBV7-9 to TRBJ2-7; 11 nucleotides line up with TRBD2. This CDR3 has 15 amino acids. V lost 5 bases, J lost 2 bases, and 5 bases stayed unmatched. Per the germline V gene, CDR1 is SEHNR and CDR2 is FQNEAQ (reference sequence). Looking up the rest from reference TRBV7-9 and TRBJ2-7 gives the full variable domain: DTGVSQNPRHKITKRGQNVTFRCDPISEHNRLYWYRQTLGQGPEFLTYFQNEAQLEKSRLLSDRFSAERPKGSFSTLEIQRTEQGDSAMYLCASSLTSGGPYEQYFGPGTRLTVT.

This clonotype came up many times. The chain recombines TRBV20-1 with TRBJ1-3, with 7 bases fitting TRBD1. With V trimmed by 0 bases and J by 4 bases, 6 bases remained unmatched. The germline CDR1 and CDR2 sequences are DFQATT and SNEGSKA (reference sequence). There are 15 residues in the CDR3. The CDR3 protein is CSAREPTGAGNTIYF. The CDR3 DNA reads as TGCAGTGCTAGAGAGCCCACAGGGGCGGGAAACACCATATATTTT.

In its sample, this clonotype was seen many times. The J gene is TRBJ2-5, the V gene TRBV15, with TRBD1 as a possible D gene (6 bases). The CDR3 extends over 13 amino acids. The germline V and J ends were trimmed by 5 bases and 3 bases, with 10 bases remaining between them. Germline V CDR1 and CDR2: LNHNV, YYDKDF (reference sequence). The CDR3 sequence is CATSGYREETQYF. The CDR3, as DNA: TGTGCCACCAGCGGATACAGGGAAGAGACCCAGTACTTC.

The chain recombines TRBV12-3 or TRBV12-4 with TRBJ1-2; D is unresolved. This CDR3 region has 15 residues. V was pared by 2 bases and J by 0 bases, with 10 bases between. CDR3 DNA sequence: TGTGCCAGCAGTTTAAAACGGGAACCTAACTATGGCTACACCTTC. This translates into CASSLKREPNYGYTF.

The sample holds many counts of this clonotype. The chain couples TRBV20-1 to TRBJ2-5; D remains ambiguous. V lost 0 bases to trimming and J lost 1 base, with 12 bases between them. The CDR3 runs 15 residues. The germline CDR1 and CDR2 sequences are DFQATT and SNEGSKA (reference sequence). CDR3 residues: CSAREETTIQETQYF. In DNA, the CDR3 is TGCAGTGCTAGAGAGGAAACTACTATCCAAGAGACCCAGTACTTC.